The 15 T cell receptor beta chains below all came from one sample that was sequenced in a study of cytomegalovirus exposure and HLA in healthy donors. Primers for the PCR totalled 60 Vbeta and 13 Jbeta. Sequencing used immunoSEQ multiplex PCR; TCRdb keeps in-frame clones, though not all of them. Of roughly 190,000 clones listed, 60% to 80% were seen once; the top ten hold about 1.5%. Sequences were obtained from PBMCs. These receptor sequences come from a woman between 18 and 29 years old in good health and CMV-seronegative.

The genes are TRBV7-2 and TRBJ2-1; 7 bases line up with TRBD2. In germline, CDR1 is SGHTA, CDR2 FQGNSA. With 2 bases clipped from V and 3 bases from J, the junction kept 4 bases outside the gene matches. The CDR3 extends over 15 amino acids. The CDR3 DNA reads TGTGCCAGCAGCTTATACGAGCGGGGCTACAATGAGCAGTTCTTC. Protein: CASSLYERGYNEQFF.

The chain links TRBV7-2 to TRBJ2-5; TRBD2 matches at 7 bases. This CDR3 is 15 amino acids long. V shed 1 base and J 5 bases; nucleotides not matched to a gene: 7. Germline V gene sequence: CDR1 SGHTA, CDR2 FQGNSA. The CDR3 DNA sequence: TGTGCCAGCAGCTTAGGAGGGAGGGCCCCCGAGACCCAGTACTTC. Residues: CASSLGGRAPETQYF.

The rearrangement links TRBV30 to TRBJ1-6; 8 bases are a match to TRBD1. The CDR3 has 17 residues. CDR1 is GTSNPN, CDR2 SVGIG, per germline (reference sequence). J was trimmed by 9 bases and V by 0 bases; bases with no gene match: 13. The CDR3 reads CAWSVEKGQAVFSPLHF. The DNA for the CDR3 is TGTGCCTGGAGTGTAGAAAAGGGACAGGCGGTTTTTTCACCCCTCCACTTT.

The chain has TRBV5-5 and TRBJ2-7, with TRBD1 identical over 8 bases. Germline lookup yields CDR1 SGHKS and CDR2 YYEKEE (reference sequence). V trimming: 5 bases; J trimming: 1 base; junction bases outside the gene matches: 14. The CDR3 sequence is 17 residues long. CDR3 bases: TGTGCCAGCAGATCAGGGGGCCCTATGTCAGGATCCTACGAGCAGTACTTC. It codes for CASRSGGPMSGSYEQYF.

The table lists this clone with a few counts. The DNA of the CDR3 is TGCGCCAGCAGCCAAGATAAGGCGGTGGTTTCGGGGAGTGAGCAGTTCTTC. Its protein product is CASSQDKAVVSGSEQFF. The chain combines TRBV4-3 with TRBJ2-1, with a weak D call TRBD2 (5 bases). Deletions cut 0 bases from V and 9 bases from J, with 21 bases between. CDR3 length: 17 amino acids. Germline CDR1 is LGHNA and CDR2 is YSLEER.

This chain joins TRBV5-8 and TRBJ1-4; D is uncertain. This CDR3 has 14 residues. V gave up 6 bases and J gave up 4 bases, with 13 bases separating them. Germline V gene sequence: CDR1 SGHTS, CDR2 YDEGEE. CDR3 coding DNA: TGTGCCAGCAACTACGCCGGCGATAATGAAAAACTGTTTTTT. Its translation: CASNYAGDNEKLFF. The entire variable domain, with the rest obtained from reference TRBV5-8 and TRBJ1-4, is as follows: EAGVTQSPTHLIKTRGQQATLRCSPISGHTSVYWYQQALGLGLQFLLWYDEGEERNRGNFPPRFSGRQFPNYSSELNVNALELEDSALYLCASNYAGDNEKLFFGSGTQLSVL.

The genes are TRBV4-3 and TRBJ1-4; no clear D. CDR3 length: 13 amino acids. V was trimmed by 0 bases and J by 8 bases, leaving 7 bases between them. From germline, CDR1 is LGHNA and CDR2 YSLEER. CDR3 in DNA: TGCGCCAGCAGCCAAGATAGAGGGGAAAAACTGTTTTTT. It codes for CASSQDRGEKLFF.

The chain employs TRBV5-1 and TRBJ1-6; the match to TRBD1 covers 9 bases. The CDR3 runs to 18 residues. Germline trimming cut 2 bases from V and 5 bases from J; bases unmatched to any gene: 11. Germline V gene data show CDR1 as SGHRS and CDR2 as YFSETQ. The CDR3 sequence is CASSFEVPGTGNNSPLHF. As DNA, the CDR3 is TGCGCCAGCAGCTTCGAGGTCCCCGGGACAGGGAATAATTCACCCCTCCACTTT.

This clone was found once. The chain links TRBV15 to TRBJ2-6, with D unresolved. This CDR3 region has 15 residues. Germline V gene sequence: CDR1 LNHNV, CDR2 YYDKDF (reference sequence). V was cut by 0 bases and J by 3 bases, with 6 bases left in between. CDR3: CATSRDSLGANVLTF. The DNA for the CDR3 is TGTGCCACCAGCAGAGATAGTCTTGGGGCCAACGTCCTGACTTTC. Using reference TRBV15 and TRBJ2-6 for the parts outside the CDR3, the full variable domain is DAMVIQNPRYQVTQFGKPVTLSCSQTLNHNVMYWYQQKSSQAPKLLFHYYDKDFNNEADTPDNFQSRRPNTSFCFLDIRSPGLGDTAMYLCATSRDSLGANVLTFGAGSRLTVL.

The genes are TRBV6-4 and TRBJ1-2, with D possibly being TRBD1 (6 bases). This CDR3 comprises 16 residues. V was trimmed by 7 bases and J by 1 base, leaving 19 bases between them. Germline loops: CDR1 MRHNA, CDR2 SNTAGT. CDR3 bases: TGTGCCAGCAACCCCAGGGCAGGGGACCTTAACTATGGCTACACCTTC. It specifies CASNPRAGDLNYGYTF.

The rearrangement joins TRBV19 to TRBJ1-1; no clear D gene. V was shortened by 7 bases and J by 0 bases, with 6 bases between the two germline ends. The CDR3 is 12 residues long. Germline lookup yields CDR1 LNHDA and CDR2 SQIVND (reference sequence). The CDR3 nucleotides read TGTGCCAGTATTTCAATGAACACTGAAGCTTTCTTT. Translation gives CASISMNTEAFF.

This CDR3 is CASSPRLGRTDTQYF. CDR3 coding DNA: TGTGCCAGCTCACCAAGGCTAGGCCGCACAGATACGCAGTATTTT. The V call is TRBV18, the J call TRBJ2-3, with D hard to call. Per germline, CDR1 KGHSH and CDR2 LQKENI. Trimming took off 2 bases at V and 1 base at J, with 10 bases between the two ends. The CDR3 totals 15 residues. The whole variable domain, remainder taken from reference TRBV18 and TRBJ2-3, is NAGVMQNPRHLVRRRGQEARLRCSPMKGHSHVYWYRQLPEEGLKFMVYLQKENIIDESGMPKERFSAEFPKEGPSILRIQQVVRGDSAAYFCASSPRLGRTDTQYFGPGTRLTVL.

The CDR3, as DNA: TGTGCCAGCAGCTTAGATAGGCACAGTGGATTCTACAATGAGCAGTTCTTC. Its protein product is CASSLDRHSGFYNEQFF. The rearrangement joins TRBV11-2 to TRBJ2-1; D gene unclear. CDR3 length: 17 residues. With 0 bases removed from V and 3 bases from J, the gap between germline ends came to 15 bases. Looked up from germline, CDR1 is SGHAT and CDR2 is FQNNGV.

The chain couples TRBV5-1 to TRBJ2-5; possibly TRBD2 for D (5 bases). Trimming took 0 bases from V and 5 from J, leaving 14 bases between them. Germline loops: CDR1 SGHRS, CDR2 YFSETQ. This CDR3 contains 15 residues. Written as DNA, the CDR3 is TGCGCCAGCAGCTTGGAAGTTGCTAGCCGGGAGACCCAGTACTTC. Translation: CASSLEVASRETQYF.

The J gene is TRBJ2-1, the V gene TRBV7-3; maybe TRBD1 (6 bases). Trimming pared 0 bases from V and 0 bases from J, leaving 12 bases between. Germline lookup yields CDR1 SGHTA and CDR2 FQGTGA. CDR3 length: 17 residues. CDR3 DNA: TGTGCCAGCAGCTTAACGACCGGGACACCCTCCTACAATGAGCAGTTCTTC. This translates into CASSLTTGTPSYNEQFF. The full variable domain, completed using reference TRBV7-3 and TRBJ2-1, is GAGVSQTPSNKVTEKGKYVELRCDPISGHTALYWYRQSLGQGPEFLIYFQGTGAADDSGLPNDRFFAVRPEGSVSTLKIQRTERGDSAVYLCASSLTTGTPSYNEQFFGPGTRLTVL.